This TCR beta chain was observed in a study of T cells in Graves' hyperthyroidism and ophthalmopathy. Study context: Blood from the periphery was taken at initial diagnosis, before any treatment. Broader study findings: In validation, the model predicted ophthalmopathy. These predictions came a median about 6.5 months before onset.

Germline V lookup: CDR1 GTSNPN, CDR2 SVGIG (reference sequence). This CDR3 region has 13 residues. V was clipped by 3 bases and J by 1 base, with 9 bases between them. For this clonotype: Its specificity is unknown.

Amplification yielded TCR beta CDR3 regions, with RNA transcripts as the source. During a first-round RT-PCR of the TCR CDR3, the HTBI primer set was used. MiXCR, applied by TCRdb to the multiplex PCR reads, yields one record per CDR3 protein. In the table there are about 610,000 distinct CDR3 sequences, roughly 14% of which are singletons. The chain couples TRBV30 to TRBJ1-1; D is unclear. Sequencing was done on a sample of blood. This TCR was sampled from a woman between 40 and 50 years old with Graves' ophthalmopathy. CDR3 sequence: CAWRLSPNTEAFF. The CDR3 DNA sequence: TGTGCCTGGAGATTGTCCCCGAACACTGAAGCTTTCTTT.